Below, 27 T cell receptor beta chains from the same sample are listed, as sequenced in a study of T cell responses to AZD1222 COVID-19 vaccine. The data were produced by immunoSEQ multiplex PCR, yet TCRdb's version contains in-frame clones alone and is incomplete. Of under 150,000 clones listed, 92% were seen once; the top ten hold roughly 5%. The specimen comprised peripheral blood, sampled on day 0 of AZD1222 vaccination. The receptors come from an adult in good health.

V gene TRBV4-1 combines with J gene TRBJ1-6; D remains unclear. The CDR3 is made up of 15 amino acids. The germline gives CDR1 MGHRA, CDR2 YSYEKL. V lost 1 base to trimming and J lost 10 bases, with 14 bases between them. The CDR3 region is CASSQVQVAGSPLHF. The DNA of the CDR3 is TGCGCCAGCAGCCAAGTCCAGGTAGCGGGCTCACCCCTCCACTTT.

The chain links TRBV6-5 to TRBJ1-5; TRBD1 is a possible D gene (6 bases). Germline-derived CDR1 and CDR2 are MNHEY and SVGAGI. This CDR3 is built from 13 residues. Between the trimmed V and J ends, which lost 9 bases and 0 bases, there was a span of 9 bases. CDR3 sequence: CASRQDSNQPQHF. The DNA for the CDR3 is TGTGCCAGTCGACAGGATAGCAATCAGCCCCAGCATTTT.

The V call is TRBV29-1, the J call TRBJ2-1, with TRBD1 matching 7 bases. Germline-derived CDR1 and CDR2 are SQVTM and ANQGSEA. After removal of 2 bases from V and 8 bases from J, the junction contained 6 bases not matched to a gene. The CDR3 consists of 13 residues. The CDR3: CSVEQGDRDEQFF. The CDR3 region has the DNA TGCAGCGTTGAACAGGGGGATAGGGATGAGCAGTTCTTC.

The chain links TRBV7-8 to TRBJ2-2, with D perhaps matching TRBD1 (5 bases). Germline V gene data show CDR1 as SGHVS and CDR2 as FQNEAQ. The CDR3 extends over 14 amino acids. Trimming pared 5 bases from V and 5 bases from J, leaving 12 bases between. The CDR3: CASSLTEKTGELFF. DNA of the CDR3: TGTGCCAGCAGCCTGACAGAAAAGACCGGGGAGCTGTTTTTT.

J is TRBJ1-1 and V is TRBV25-1; D is unclear. Trimming cost V 8 bases and J 1 base, with 14 bases left between them. Germline lookup yields CDR1 MGHDK and CDR2 SYGVNS. This CDR3 is built from 14 residues. For the CDR3, the DNA is TGTGCCAGCCGAGCGTATATTGGGAACACTGAAGCTTTCTTT. It codes for CASRAYIGNTEAFF. Supplemented by reference TRBV25-1 and TRBJ1-1, the full variable domain reads EADIYQTPRYLVIGTGKKITLECSQTMGHDKMYWYQQDPGMELHLIHYSYGVNSTEKGDLSSESTVSRIRTEHFPLTLESARPSHTSQYLCASRAYIGNTEAFFGQGTRLTVV.

The chain couples TRBV28 to TRBJ2-7; a possible D gene is TRBD1 (6 bases). The CDR3 consists of 14 residues. CDR1 and CDR2 from the germline V gene are MDHEN and SYDVKM. V was cut by 6 bases and J by 2 bases, with 14 bases left in between. The chain's CDR3 is CASRLQGFTYEQYF. The CDR3 DNA reads TGTGCCAGCAGACTGCAGGGGTTCACCTACGAGCAGTACTTC.

J is TRBJ1-2 and V is TRBV19, with D maybe TRBD1 (5 bases). Germline V gives CDR1 LNHDA, CDR2 SQIVND (reference sequence). CDR3 size: 15 residues. The V end lost 2 bases, the J end lost 7 bases, and 17 bases lay between the germline ends. CDR3 nucleotide sequence: TGTGCCAGTAGTATACTCGGGGGGACCCCGGGTGGCTACACCTTC. This gives the protein CASSILGGTPGGYTF.

This clone is categorized as medium-sized (0.01 to 0.1%). The V and J genes are TRBV19 and TRBJ1-1; D is undetermined. The V gene lost 3 bases and the J gene lost 4 bases, with 9 bases spanning the gap. Germline CDR1 LNHDA, CDR2 SQIVND (reference sequence). The CDR3 extends over 13 amino acids. CDR3 nucleotides: TGTGCCAGTAGTATTACCCCCTCCACTGAAGCTTTCTTT. This gives the protein CASSITPSTEAFF.

This rearrangement joins TRBV28 to TRBJ2-1, with 10 bases aligning to TRBD2. The CDR3 covers 16 residues. With 6 bases clipped from V and 6 bases from J, the junction kept 11 bases outside the gene matches. Germline lookup yields CDR1 MDHEN and CDR2 SYDVKM. DNA for the CDR3: TGTGCCAGCAGGCACCCCGGGACTAGCGTCAGCAATGAGCAGTTCTTC. Translating it yields CASRHPGTSVSNEQFF.

The chain joins TRBV14 to TRBJ2-2; TRBD1 agrees at 11 bases. CDR1 is SGHDN and CDR2 is FVKESK in the germline V gene. This CDR3 has 19 amino acids. V trimming: 3 bases; J trimming: 4 bases; junction bases outside the gene matches: 13. The CDR3 sequence is CASSQTGTGGYLGTGELFF. CDR3 in DNA: TGTGCCAGCAGCCAGACCGGGACAGGGGGGTACCTTGGCACCGGGGAGCTGTTTTTT. Full variable domain (remainder filled in from reference TRBV14 and TRBJ2-2): EAGVTQFPSHSVIEKGQTVTLRCDPISGHDNLYWYRRVMGKEIKFLLHFVKESKQDESGMPNNRFLAERTGGTYSTLKVQPAELEDSGVYFCASSQTGTGGYLGTGELFFGEGSRLTVL.

V is TRBV7-9 and J is TRBJ2-5; D gene ambiguous. The CDR3 sequence is 13 residues long. Between the trimmed V and J ends, which lost 3 bases and 1 base, there was a span of 6 bases. The germline CDR1 and CDR2 sequences are SEHNR and FQNEAQ (reference sequence). Written as DNA, the CDR3 is TGTGCCAGCAGCTTTCTCCTCCAAGAGACCCAGTACTTC. This encodes CASSFLLQETQYF. Filled out from reference TRBV7-9 and TRBJ2-5, the complete variable domain reads DTGVSQNPRHKITKRGQNVTFRCDPISEHNRLYWYRQTLGQGPEFLTYFQNEAQLEKSRLLSDRFSAERPKGSFSTLEIQRTEQGDSAMYLCASSFLLQETQYFGPGTRLLVL.

The CDR3 region is CASSIGGRIFSGANVLTF. The CDR3 coding sequence is TGTGCCAGTAGTATAGGGGGACGGATCTTCTCTGGGGCCAACGTCCTGACTTTC. The chain carries TRBV19 and TRBJ2-6; D tentatively reads TRBD1 or TRBD2 (5 bases each). The CDR3 loop spans 18 amino acids. The germline V and J ends were trimmed by 1 base and 0 bases, with 13 bases remaining between them. CDR1 and CDR2 from the germline V gene are LNHDA and SQIVND (reference sequence).

The chain is built from TRBV7-9 and TRBJ2-7, with 7 bases fitting TRBD1. CDR1 is SEHNR and CDR2 is FQNEAQ in the germline V gene (reference sequence). The V and J ends lost 5 bases and 2 bases, in that order; junction bases with no gene match: 6. The CDR3 has 14 amino acids. CDR3 DNA sequence: TGTGCCAGCAGCCGAGGACAGGCCCCCTACGAGCAGTACTTC. Translation gives CASSRGQAPYEQYF.

In its sample, this clone was seen once. The chain has TRBV19 and TRBJ2-1; TRBD2 might be the D (6 bases). With 6 bases removed from V and 0 bases from J, the gap between germline ends came to 15 bases. The CDR3 totals 16 residues. The V gene's germline CDR1 is LNHDA and CDR2 SQIVND (reference sequence). CDR3 protein: CASSLRRGFSYNEQFF. The CDR3 DNA is TGTGCCAGTAGCCTCCGCCGGGGGTTCTCCTACAATGAGCAGTTCTTC.

The chain couples TRBV10-1 to TRBJ2-7; possibly TRBD1 for D (5 bases). The V end lost 5 bases, the J end lost 1 base, and 12 bases lay between the germline ends. Germline CDR1 WNHNN, CDR2 SYGVQD (reference sequence). The CDR3 has 14 amino acids. The CDR3 nucleotides read TGCGCCAGCAGTCCGGCAGGGCTGTCCTACGAGCAGTACTTC. Translation: CASSPAGLSYEQYF.

This chain joins TRBV5-8 and TRBJ2-7, with TRBD1 matching over 9 bases. The CDR3 contains 16 residues. In germline, CDR1 is SGHTS, CDR2 YDEGEE. With 1 base clipped from V and 9 bases from J, the junction kept 14 bases outside the gene matches. CDR3 sequence: CASSLLVGTGSWGQYF. In DNA, the CDR3 is TGTGCCAGCAGCTTGTTGGTCGGGACAGGGTCTTGGGGGCAGTACTTC.

This clone was counted between two and nine times. CDR3 protein: CASSRTGTYEQYF. Here the CDR3 DNA reads TGTGCCAGCAGTCGGACAGGCACCTACGAGCAGTACTTC. This chain uses TRBV2 with TRBJ2-7; 7 bases are shared with TRBD1. The CDR3 runs 13 residues. From germline, CDR1 is SNHLY and CDR2 FYNNEI. Trimming removed 5 bases from V and 2 bases from J; junction bases left unmatched: 3.

This chain connects TRBV7-6 to TRBJ2-2; TRBD2 aligns across 9 bases. V lost 0 bases and J lost 2; bases outside the gene matches: 1. The germline CDR1 and CDR2 sequences are SGHVS and FNYEAQ. The CDR3 is made up of 16 amino acids. CDR3 bases: TGTGCCAGCAGCTTAGCGCGGGGGGGCAACACCGGGGAGCTGTTTTTT. Amino acid sequence: CASSLARGGNTGELFF.

V gene TRBV11-3 combines with J gene TRBJ2-2; maybe TRBD1 (6 bases). The germline V and J ends were trimmed by 1 base and 2 bases, with 11 bases remaining between them. Germline assignment: CDR1 SGHNT and CDR2 YENEEA. The CDR3 runs 16 residues. The CDR3 DNA is TGTGCCAGCAGCTTAGCGGCAGGGGTAAACACCGGGGAGCTGTTTTTT. Amino acids: CASSLAAGVNTGELFF.

The rearrangement joins TRBV4-1 to TRBJ2-7; D not certain. This CDR3 has 19 amino acids. Trimming took off 0 bases at V and 6 bases at J, with 27 bases between the two ends. Looked up from germline, CDR1 is MGHRA and CDR2 is YSYEKL. The CDR3 sequence: CASSQDPAGEGWYLSEQYF. For the CDR3, the DNA is TGCGCCAGCAGCCAAGATCCCGCAGGAGAAGGGTGGTATTTAAGCGAGCAGTACTTC.

The V call is TRBV5-1, the J call TRBJ1-1; D remains unclear. This CDR3 spans 14 amino acids. Per germline, CDR1 SGHRS and CDR2 YFSETQ. V was cut by 6 bases and J by 4 bases, with 16 bases left in between. This CDR3 reads CASTQDGLGTEAFF. The CDR3 coding sequence is TGCGCCAGCACTCAGGACGGGTTGGGCACTGAAGCTTTCTTT.

Only one count was recorded for this clone. V usage is TRBV19 and J usage is TRBJ1-4, with D hard to call. V lost 2 bases, J lost 8 bases, and 15 bases lay in between. CDR3 length: 15 amino acids. The V gene's germline CDR1 is LNHDA and CDR2 SQIVND (reference sequence). The CDR3 sequence is CASSIPSNSNEKLFF. CDR3 DNA sequence: TGTGCCAGTAGTATACCATCCAATTCGAACGAAAAACTGTTTTTT.

This sequence joins TRBV7-2 and TRBJ2-7, with unresolved D. CDR1 SGHTA and CDR2 FQGNSA come from the germline V gene. The length of the CDR3 is 16 residues. With 5 bases removed from V and 4 bases from J, the gap between germline ends came to 21 bases. CDR3 coding DNA: TGTGCCAGCAGCCAGACGGCGGCCACGACCCCTTACGAGCAGTACTTC. This gives the protein CASSQTAATTPYEQYF.

This clone was seen a handful of times. This sample also contains other DNA sequences that code for the same CDR3. The gene calls are TRBV27 and TRBJ2-7; the match to TRBD2 covers 7 bases. From germline, CDR1 is MNHEY and CDR2 SMNVEV (reference sequence). CDR3 length: 14 residues. V dropped 3 bases and J dropped 2; count of bases not matched to a gene: 4. The CDR3 DNA sequence: TGTGCCAGCAGTTTGTCTAGCGGAACCTACGAGCAGTACTTC. Protein sequence: CASSLSSGTYEQYF.

The chain has TRBV6-1 and TRBJ1-2, with unresolved D. The CDR3 runs to 13 residues. The V gene's germline CDR1 is MNHNS and CDR2 SASEGT. Trimming took 2 bases from V and 4 from J, leaving 8 bases between them. The CDR3 reads CASSELEIYGYTF. CDR3 coding DNA: TGTGCCAGCAGTGAATTAGAGATCTATGGCTACACCTTC.

The V gene is TRBV12-3 or TRBV12-4, the J gene TRBJ2-7; no reliable D call. With 4 bases removed from V and 3 bases from J, the gap between germline ends came to 7 bases. CDR3 length equals 12 residues. CDR3 loop: CASSSVGYEQYF. The CDR3 nucleotides are TGTGCCAGCAGTTCCGTGGGCTACGAGCAGTACTTC.

CDR3 sequence reads: CASSSAGTGIRGYTF. The CDR3 nucleotides read TGTGCCAGCAGCTCAGCCGGGACAGGGATCAGAGGCTACACCTTC. The chain combines TRBV7-2 with TRBJ1-2; 9 nucleotides align to TRBD1. The V gene end was trimmed by 4 bases and the J gene end by 8 bases; junction bases not matched to a gene: 11. CDR3 size: 15 residues. Germline V CDR1 and CDR2: SGHTA, FQGNSA.